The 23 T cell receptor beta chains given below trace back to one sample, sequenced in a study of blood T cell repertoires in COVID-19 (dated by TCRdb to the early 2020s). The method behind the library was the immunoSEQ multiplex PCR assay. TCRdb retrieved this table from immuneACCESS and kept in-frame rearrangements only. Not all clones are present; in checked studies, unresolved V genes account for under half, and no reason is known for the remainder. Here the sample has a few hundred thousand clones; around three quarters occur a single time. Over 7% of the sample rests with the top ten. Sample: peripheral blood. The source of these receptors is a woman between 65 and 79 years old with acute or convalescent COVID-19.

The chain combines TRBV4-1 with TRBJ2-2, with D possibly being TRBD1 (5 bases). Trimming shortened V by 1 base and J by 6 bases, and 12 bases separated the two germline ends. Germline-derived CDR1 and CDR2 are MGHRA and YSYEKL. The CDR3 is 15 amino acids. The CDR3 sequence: CASSQGKGLAGELFF. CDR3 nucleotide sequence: TGCGCCAGCAGCCAAGGCAAGGGGCTGGCCGGGGAGCTGTTTTTT.

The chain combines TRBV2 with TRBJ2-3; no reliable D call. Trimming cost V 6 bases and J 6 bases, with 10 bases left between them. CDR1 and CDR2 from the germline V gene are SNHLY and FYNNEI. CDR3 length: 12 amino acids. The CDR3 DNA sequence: TGTGCCAGCAGACCTCTAGGTGATACGCAGTATTTT. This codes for CASRPLGDTQYF.

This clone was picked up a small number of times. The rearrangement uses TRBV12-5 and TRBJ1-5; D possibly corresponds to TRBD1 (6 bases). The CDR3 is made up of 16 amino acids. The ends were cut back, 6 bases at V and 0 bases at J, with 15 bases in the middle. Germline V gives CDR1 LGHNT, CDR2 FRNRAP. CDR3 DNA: TGTGCTAGTGGAACTCTACAGGGTTATAGCAATCAGCCCCAGCATTTT. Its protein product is CASGTLQGYSNQPQHF.

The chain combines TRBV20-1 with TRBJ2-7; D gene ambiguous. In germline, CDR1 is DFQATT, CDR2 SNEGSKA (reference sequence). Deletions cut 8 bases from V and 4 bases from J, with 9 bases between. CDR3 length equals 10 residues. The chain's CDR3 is CSLQKYEQYV. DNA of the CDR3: TGCAGTCTACAGAAATACGAGCAGTACGTC.

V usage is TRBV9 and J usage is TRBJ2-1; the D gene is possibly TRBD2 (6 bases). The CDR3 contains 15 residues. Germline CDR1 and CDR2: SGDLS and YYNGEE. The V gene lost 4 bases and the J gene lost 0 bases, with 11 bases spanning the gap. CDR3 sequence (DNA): TGTGCCAGCAGCCCGAGGACTAACTCCTACAATGAGCAGTTCTTC. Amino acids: CASSPRTNSYNEQFF.

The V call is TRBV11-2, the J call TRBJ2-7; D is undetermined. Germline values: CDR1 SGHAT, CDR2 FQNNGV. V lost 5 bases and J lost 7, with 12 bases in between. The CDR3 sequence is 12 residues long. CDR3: CASSPRRLEQYF. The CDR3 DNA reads TGTGCCAGCAGCCCTCGGCGACTGGAGCAGTACTTC.

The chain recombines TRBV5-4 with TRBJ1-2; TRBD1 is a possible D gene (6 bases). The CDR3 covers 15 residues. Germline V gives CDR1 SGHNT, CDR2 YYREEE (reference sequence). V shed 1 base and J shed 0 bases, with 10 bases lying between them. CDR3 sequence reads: CASSLPGTSNYGYTF. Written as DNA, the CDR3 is TGTGCCAGCAGCTTGCCCGGGACATCTAACTATGGCTACACCTTC.

DNA of the CDR3: TGTGCCAGCAGTTTACACTCTGGAAACACCATATATTTT. Translated, it gives CASSLHSGNTIYF. The chain joins TRBV12-3 or TRBV12-4 to TRBJ1-3; D is unclear. The germline V and J ends were trimmed by 2 bases and 0 bases, with 2 bases remaining between them. The CDR3 sequence is 13 residues long.

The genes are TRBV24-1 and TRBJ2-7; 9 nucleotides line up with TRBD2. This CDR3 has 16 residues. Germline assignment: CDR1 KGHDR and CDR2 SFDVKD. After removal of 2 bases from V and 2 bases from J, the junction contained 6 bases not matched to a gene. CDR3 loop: CATSDSPSGATYEQYF. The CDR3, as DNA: TGTGCCACCAGTGATTCCCCTAGCGGGGCCACCTACGAGCAGTACTTC.

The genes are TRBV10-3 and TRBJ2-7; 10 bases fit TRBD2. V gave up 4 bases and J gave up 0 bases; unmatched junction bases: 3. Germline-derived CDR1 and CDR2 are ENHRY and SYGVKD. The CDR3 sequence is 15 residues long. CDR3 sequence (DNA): TGTGCCATCAGTGCGCTAGCGGGGGCCTCCTACGAGCAGTACTTC. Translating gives CAISALAGASYEQYF.

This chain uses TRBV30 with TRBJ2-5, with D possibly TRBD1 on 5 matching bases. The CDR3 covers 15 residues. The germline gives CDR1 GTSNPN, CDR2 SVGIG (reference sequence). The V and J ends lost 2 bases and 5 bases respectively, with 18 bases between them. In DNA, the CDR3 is TGTGCCTGGAGTCATACAGGAAAGGGGTTCGAGACCCAGTACTTC. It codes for CAWSHTGKGFETQYF.

CDR3 DNA: TGTGCCAGCCGAGCGGGGACAGGGAAAGAAAAACTGTTTTTT. This codes for CASRAGTGKEKLFF. The rearrangement joins TRBV7-8 to TRBJ1-4; 9 nucleotides align to TRBD1. V trimming: 8 bases; J trimming: 8 bases; junction bases outside the gene matches: 9. The CDR3 extends over 14 amino acids. Germline CDR1 SGHVS, CDR2 FQNEAQ. The full variable domain, completed using reference TRBV7-8 and TRBJ1-4, is GAGVSQSPRYKVAKRGQDVALRCDPISGHVSLFWYQQALGQGPEFLTYFQNEAQLDKSGLPSDRFFAERPEGSVSTLKIQRTQQEDSAVYLCASRAGTGKEKLFFGSGTQLSVL.

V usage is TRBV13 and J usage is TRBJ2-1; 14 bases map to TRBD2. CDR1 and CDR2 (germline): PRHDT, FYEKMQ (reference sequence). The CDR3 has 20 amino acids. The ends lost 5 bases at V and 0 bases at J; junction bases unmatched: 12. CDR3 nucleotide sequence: TGTGCCAGCAGCGATCCCGGACTAGCGGGGGGTGGATACTCCTACAATGAGCAGTTCTTC. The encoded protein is CASSDPGLAGGGYSYNEQFF.

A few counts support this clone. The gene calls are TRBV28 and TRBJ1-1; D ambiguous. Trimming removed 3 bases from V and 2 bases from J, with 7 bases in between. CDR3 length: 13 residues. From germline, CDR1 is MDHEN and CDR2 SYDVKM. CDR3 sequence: CASSLGQNTEAFF. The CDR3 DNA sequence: TGTGCCAGCAGTTTGGGCCAAAACACTGAAGCTTTCTTT.

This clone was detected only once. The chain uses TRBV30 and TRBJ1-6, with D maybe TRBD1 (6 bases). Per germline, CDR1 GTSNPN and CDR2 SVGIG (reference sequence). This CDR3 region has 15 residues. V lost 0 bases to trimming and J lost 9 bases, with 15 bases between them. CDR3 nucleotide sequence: TGTGCCTGGAGTGTCTTGACAGGTTCGGTTTCACCCCTCCACTTT. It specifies CAWSVLTGSVSPLHF.

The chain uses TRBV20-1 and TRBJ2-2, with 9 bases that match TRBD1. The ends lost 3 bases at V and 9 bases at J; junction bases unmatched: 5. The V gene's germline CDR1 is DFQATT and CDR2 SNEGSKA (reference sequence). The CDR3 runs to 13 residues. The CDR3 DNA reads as TGCAGTGCTAGTCCGGGACAGGGACGGGAGCTGTTTTTT. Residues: CSASPGQGRELFF.

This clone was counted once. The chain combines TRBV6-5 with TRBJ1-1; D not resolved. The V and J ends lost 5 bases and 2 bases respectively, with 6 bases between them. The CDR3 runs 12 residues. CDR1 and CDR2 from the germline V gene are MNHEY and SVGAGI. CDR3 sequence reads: CASSLLNTEAFF. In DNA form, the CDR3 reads TGTGCCAGCAGTCTCCTAAACACTGAAGCTTTCTTT.

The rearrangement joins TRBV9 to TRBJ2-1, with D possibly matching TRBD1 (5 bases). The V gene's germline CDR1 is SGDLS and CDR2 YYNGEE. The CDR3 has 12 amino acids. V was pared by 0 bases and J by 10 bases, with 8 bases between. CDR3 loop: CASSVAGPEQFF. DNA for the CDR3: TGTGCCAGCAGCGTAGCAGGGCCAGAGCAGTTCTTC. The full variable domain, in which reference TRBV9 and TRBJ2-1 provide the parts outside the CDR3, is DSGVTQTPKHLITATGQRVTLRCSPRSGDLSVYWYQQSLDQGLQFLIQYYNGEERAKGNILERFSAQQFPDLHSELNLSSLELGDSALYFCASSVAGPEQFFGPGTRLTVL.

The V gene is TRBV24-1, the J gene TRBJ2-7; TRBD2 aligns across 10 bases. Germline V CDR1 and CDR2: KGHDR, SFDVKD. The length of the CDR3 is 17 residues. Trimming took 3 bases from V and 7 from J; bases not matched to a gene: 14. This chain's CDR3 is CATSDGHSGGAHREQYV. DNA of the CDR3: TGTGCCACCAGTGATGGCCACAGCGGGGGGGCGCACCGAGAGCAGTACGTC.

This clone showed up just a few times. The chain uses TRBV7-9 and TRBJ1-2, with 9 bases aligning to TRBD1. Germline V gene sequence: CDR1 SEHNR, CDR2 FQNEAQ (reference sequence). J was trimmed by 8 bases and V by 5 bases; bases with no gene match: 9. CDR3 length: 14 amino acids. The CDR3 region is CASSAGWTGEGYTF. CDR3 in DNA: TGTGCCAGCAGCGCCGGATGGACAGGGGAAGGCTACACCTTC.

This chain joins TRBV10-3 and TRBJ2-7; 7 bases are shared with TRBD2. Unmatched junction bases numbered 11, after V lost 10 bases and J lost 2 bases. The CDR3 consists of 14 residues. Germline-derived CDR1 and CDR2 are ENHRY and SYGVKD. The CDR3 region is CATNVASGPYEQYF. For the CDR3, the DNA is TGTGCCACAAATGTGGCTAGCGGACCCTACGAGCAGTACTTC.

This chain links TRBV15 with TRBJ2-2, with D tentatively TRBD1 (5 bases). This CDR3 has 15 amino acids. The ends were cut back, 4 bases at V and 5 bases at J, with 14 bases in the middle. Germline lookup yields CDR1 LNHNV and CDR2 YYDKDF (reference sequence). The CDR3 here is CATSTREKGTGELFF. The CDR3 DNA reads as TGTGCCACCAGCACACGTGAAAAGGGGACCGGGGAGCTGTTTTTT.

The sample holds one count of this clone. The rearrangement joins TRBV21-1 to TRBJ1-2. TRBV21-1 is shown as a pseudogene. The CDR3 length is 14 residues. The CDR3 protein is CASSKAGAGYGYTF. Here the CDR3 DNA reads TGTGCCAGCAGCAAAGCAGGCGCGGGCTATGGCTACACCTTC.